This TCR beta chain comes out of a study of siplizumab effects on memory and regulatory T cells. CDR3 length: 14 amino acids. After removal of 5 bases from V and 4 bases from J, the junction contained 7 bases not matched to a gene. The germline gives CDR1 SGHVS, CDR2 FNYEAQ. TCRdb keeps only in-frame clones here, not all; method: immunoSEQ multiplex PCR. The table records around 110,000 clones, roughly 94% of them present only once. The receptor's source is a human donor in good health. This chain joins TRBV7-6 and TRBJ2-5, with TRBD1 identical over 7 bases. The sequenced sample was non-Treg CD4+ T cells sorted from blood. The CDR3 bases are TGTGCCAGCAGCCCCAGGGGGAAGGGAGAGACCCAGTACTTC. It translates to CASSPRGKGETQYF.